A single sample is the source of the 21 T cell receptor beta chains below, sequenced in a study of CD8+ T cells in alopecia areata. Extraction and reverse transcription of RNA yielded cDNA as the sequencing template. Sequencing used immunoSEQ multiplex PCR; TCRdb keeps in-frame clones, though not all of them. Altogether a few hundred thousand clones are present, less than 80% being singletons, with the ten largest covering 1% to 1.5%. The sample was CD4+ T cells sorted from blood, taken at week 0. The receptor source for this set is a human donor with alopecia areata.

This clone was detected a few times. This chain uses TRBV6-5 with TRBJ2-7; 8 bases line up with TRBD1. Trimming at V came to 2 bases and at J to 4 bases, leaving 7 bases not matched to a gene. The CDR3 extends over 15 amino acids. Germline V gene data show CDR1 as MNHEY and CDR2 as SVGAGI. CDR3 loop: CASSYTRTGRYEQYF. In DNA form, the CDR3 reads TGTGCCAGCAGTTACACTAGGACAGGGAGGTACGAGCAGTACTTC.

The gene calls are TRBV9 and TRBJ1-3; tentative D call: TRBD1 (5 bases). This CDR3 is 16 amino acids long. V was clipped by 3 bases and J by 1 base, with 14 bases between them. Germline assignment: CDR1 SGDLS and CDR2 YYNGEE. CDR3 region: CASSAATAYSGNTIYF. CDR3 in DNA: TGTGCCAGCAGCGCAGCGACAGCCTATTCTGGAAACACCATATATTTT.

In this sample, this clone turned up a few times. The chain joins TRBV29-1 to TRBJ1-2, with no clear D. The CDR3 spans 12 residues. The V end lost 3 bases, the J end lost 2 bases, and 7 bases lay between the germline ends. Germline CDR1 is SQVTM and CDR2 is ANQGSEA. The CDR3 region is CSVDHSNYGYTF. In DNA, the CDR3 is TGCAGCGTTGATCACAGCAACTATGGCTACACCTTC. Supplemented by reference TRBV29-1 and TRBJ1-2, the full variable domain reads SAVISQKPSRDICQRGTSLTIQCQVDSQVTMMFWYRQQPGQSLTLIATANQGSEATYESGFVIDKFPISRPNLTFSTLTVSNMSPEDSSIYLCSVDHSNYGYTFGSGTRLTVV.

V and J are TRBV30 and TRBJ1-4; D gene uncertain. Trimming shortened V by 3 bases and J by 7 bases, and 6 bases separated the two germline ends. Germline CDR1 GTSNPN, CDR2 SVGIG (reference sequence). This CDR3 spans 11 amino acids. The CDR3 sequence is CAWRNFEKLFF. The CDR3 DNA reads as TGTGCCTGGAGGAACTTTGAAAAACTGTTTTTT.

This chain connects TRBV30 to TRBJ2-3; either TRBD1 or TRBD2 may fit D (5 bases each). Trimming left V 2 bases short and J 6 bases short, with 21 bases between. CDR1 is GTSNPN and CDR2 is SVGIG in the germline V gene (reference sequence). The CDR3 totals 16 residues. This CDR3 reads CAWSLLSGATVDTQYF. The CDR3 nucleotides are TGTGCCTGGAGTCTCTTATCCGGGGCCACGGTGGATACGCAGTATTTT.

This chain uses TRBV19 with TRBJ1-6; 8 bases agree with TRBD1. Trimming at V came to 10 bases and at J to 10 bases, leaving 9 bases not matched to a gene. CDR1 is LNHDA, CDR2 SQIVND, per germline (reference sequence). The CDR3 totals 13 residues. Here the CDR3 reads CATRTGSGSPLHF. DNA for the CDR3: TGTGCCACCAGGACAGGGTCGGGATCACCCCTCCACTTT.

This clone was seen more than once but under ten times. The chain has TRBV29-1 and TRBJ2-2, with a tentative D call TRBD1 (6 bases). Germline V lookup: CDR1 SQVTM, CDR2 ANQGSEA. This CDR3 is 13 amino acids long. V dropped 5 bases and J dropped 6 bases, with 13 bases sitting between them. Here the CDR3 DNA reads TGCAGCGTTTCCGAACAGGGTTCCGGGGAGCTGTTTTTT. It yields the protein CSVSEQGSGELFF.

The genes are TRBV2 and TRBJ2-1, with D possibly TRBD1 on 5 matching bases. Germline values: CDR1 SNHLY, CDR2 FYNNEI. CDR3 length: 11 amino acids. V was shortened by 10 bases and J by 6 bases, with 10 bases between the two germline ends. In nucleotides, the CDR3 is TGTGCCATAGACAGAGGCAATGAGCAGTTCTTC. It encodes CAIDRGNEQFF.

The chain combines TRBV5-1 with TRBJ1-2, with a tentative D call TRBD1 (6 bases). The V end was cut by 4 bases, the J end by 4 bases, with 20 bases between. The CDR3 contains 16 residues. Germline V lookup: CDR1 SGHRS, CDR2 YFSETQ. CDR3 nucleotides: TGCGCCAGCAGCGCGCCCCGGGGGGGCAGTCTCTATGGCTACACCTTC. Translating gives CASSAPRGGSLYGYTF. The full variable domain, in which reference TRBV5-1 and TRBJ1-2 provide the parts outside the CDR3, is KAGVTQTPRYLIKTRGQQVTLSCSPISGHRSVSWYQQTPGQGLQFLFEYFSETQRNKGNFPGRFSGRQFSNSRSEMNVSTLELGDSALYLCASSAPRGGSLYGYTFGSGTRLTVV.

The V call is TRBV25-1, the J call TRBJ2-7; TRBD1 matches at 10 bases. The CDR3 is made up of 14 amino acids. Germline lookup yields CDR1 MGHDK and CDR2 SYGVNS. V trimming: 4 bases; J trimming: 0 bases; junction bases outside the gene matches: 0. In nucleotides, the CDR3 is TGTGCCAGCAGTGGACAGGGGGCCTCCTACGAGCAGTACTTC. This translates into CASSGQGASYEQYF.

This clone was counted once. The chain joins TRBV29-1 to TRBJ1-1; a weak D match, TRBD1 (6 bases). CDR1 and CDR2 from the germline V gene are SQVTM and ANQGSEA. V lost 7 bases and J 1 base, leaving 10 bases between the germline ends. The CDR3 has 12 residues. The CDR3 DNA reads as TGCAGCGGGACAGTAGGGAACACTGAAGCTTTCTTT. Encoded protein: CSGTVGNTEAFF.

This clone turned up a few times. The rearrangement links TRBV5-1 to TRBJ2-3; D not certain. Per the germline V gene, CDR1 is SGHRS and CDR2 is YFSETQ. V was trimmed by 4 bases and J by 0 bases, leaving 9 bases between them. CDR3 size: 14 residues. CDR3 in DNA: TGCGCCAGCAGCCACAGATCTAGCACAGATACGCAGTATTTT. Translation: CASSHRSSTDTQYF.

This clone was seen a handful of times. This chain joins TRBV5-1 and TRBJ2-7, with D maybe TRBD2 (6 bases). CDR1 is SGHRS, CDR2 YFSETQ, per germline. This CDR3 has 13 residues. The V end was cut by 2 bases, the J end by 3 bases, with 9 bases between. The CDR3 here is CASSFSGVYEQYF. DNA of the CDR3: TGCGCCAGCAGCTTCTCGGGAGTCTACGAGCAGTACTTC.

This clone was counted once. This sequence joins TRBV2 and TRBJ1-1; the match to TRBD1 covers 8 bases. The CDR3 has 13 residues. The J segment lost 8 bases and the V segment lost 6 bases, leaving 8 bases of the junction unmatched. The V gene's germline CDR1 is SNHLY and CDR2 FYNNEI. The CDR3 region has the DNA TGTGCCAGCAGCGCAGGACAGGGACGAGAAGCTTTCTTT. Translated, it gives CASSAGQGREAFF.

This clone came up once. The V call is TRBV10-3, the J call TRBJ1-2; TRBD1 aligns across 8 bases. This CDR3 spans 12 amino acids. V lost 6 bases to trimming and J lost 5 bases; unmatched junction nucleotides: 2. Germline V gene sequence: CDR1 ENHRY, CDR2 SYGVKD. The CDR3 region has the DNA TGTGCCATCAGGAGACAGGGGTATGGCTACACCTTC. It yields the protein CAIRRQGYGYTF.

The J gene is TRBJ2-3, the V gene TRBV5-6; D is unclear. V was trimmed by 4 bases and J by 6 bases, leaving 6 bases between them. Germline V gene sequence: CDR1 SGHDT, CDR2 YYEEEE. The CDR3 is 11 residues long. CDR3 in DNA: TGTGCCAGCAGCACGTTGGATACGCAGTATTTT. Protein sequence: CASSTLDTQYF.

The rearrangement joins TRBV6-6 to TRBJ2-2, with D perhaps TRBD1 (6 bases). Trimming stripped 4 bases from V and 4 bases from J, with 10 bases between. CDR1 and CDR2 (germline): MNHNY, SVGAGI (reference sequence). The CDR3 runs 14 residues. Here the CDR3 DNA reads TGTGCCAGCAGTTGGGGGCTTCCCACCGGGGAGCTGTTTTTT. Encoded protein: CASSWGLPTGELFF.

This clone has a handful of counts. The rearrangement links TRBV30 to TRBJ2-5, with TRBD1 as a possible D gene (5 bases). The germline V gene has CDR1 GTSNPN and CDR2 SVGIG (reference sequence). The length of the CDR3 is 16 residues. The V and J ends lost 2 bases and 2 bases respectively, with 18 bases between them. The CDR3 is CAWSKGEQRSQETQYF. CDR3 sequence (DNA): TGTGCCTGGAGTAAAGGGGAACAGAGAAGTCAAGAGACCCAGTACTTC.

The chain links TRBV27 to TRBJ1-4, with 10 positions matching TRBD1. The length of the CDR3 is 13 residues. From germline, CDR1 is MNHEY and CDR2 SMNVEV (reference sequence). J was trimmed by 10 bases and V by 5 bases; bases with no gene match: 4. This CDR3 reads CASSRTGGGKLFF. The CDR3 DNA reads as TGTGCCAGCAGTCGGACAGGGGGGGGAAAACTGTTTTTT. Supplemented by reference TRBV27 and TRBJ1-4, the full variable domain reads EAQVTQNPRYLITVTGKKLTVTCSQNMNHEYMSWYRQDPGLGLRQIYYSMNVEVTDKGDVPEGYKVSRKEKRNFPLILESPSPNQTSLYFCASSRTGGGKLFFGSGTQLSVL.

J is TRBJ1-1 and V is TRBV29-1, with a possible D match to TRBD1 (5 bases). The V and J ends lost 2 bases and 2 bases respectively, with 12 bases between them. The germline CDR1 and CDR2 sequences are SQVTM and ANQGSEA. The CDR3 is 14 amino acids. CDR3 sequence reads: CSVEFKGPNTEAFF. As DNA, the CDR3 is TGCAGCGTTGAATTTAAGGGACCTAACACTGAAGCTTTCTTT.

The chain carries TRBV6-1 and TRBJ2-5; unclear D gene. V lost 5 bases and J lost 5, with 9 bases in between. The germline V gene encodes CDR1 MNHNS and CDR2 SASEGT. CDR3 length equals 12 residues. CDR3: CASSLVLETQYF. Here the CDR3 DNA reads TGTGCCAGCAGTTTGGTTCTGGAGACCCAGTACTTC.